The clone carrying this T cell receptor (beta chain) was seen once. Its antigen is as yet unknown. With V trimmed by 5 bases and J by 2 bases, 11 bases remained unmatched. This CDR3 has 16 residues. Germline V CDR1 and CDR2: KGHSH, LQKENI. Expressed TCRB transcripts were sequenced because the entire RNA isolate underwent reverse transcription. Approximately 3.6 million reads per sample on average were obtained from naive, central memory and regulatory T cell samples. The table came from immunoSEQ multiplex PCR; TCRdb's copy has only in-frame clones and leaves some out. Here the sample spans about 150,000 clones, about 9.8% being singletons. The source of the sample is a study of beta chain features in type 1 diabetes. Study results and limitations: No resolution was reached here on whether HLA type influences TCRB rearrangement. For patients, the naive, central memory and Treg TCRB repertoires appeared more alike than for healthy donors.

The receptor was isolated from a woman aged 18-29 years in good health. V and J are TRBV18 and TRBJ2-7, with 8 bases matching TRBD1. The specimen sequenced was central memory CD4+ T cells from blood. The CDR3, as DNA: TGTGCCAGCTCATCCCAGGGGGCGGGTGTGACCTACGAGCAGTACTTC. Amino acids: CASSSQGAGVTYEQYF. Using reference TRBV18 and TRBJ2-7 for the parts outside the CDR3, the full variable domain is NAGVMQNPRHLVRRRGQEARLRCSPMKGHSHVYWYRQLPEEGLKFMVYLQKENIIDESGMPKERFSAEFPKEGPSILRIQQVVRGDSAAYFCASSSQGAGVTYEQYFGPGTRLTVT.